These T cell receptor beta chains were read from a single sample in a study of blood T cell repertoires in COVID-19. Assay: immunoSEQ multiplex PCR; the TCRdb copy retains only in-frame clones and omits some. The repertoire includes around 370,000 clones, around 90% of them detected once, and approximately 6.2% sits in the top ten. Sequenced material: peripheral blood. The receptor set was obtained from a young man with active or convalescent COVID-19. The CDR3 runs from the conserved cysteine through the conserved F or W. A D gene is named only where the DNA matches it firmly. Not every row has a clone size; where given, it reads once, few, many or a size class.

>NA|NA|TRBJ1-1|TRBV7-3
TGTGCCAGCAGCCCGCAAAGACAGGCGAACACTGAAGCTTTCTTT
CASSPQRQANTEAFF
>TRBD2|NA|TRBJ2-3|TRBV10-3
TGTGCCATCAGACCCTCGGGGGGGGATACGCAGTATTTT
CAIRPSGGDTQYF
>NA|NA|TRBJ1-1|TRBV5-1
TGCGCCAGCAGCGGACAGACAATGAACACTGAAGCTTTCTTT
CASSGQTMNTEAFF
>TRBD1|NA|TRBJ2-7|TRBV2
TGTGCCAGCAGGACCCCGGGACAGGGGTACGAGCAGTACTTC
CASRTPGQGYEQYF
>NA|NA|TRBJ2-7|TRBV14
TGTGCCAGCAGCGGACGTTACGGGAACTACGAGCAGTACTTC
CASSGRYGNYEQYF
>NA|NA|TRBJ2-6|TRBV30
TGTGCCTGGGGTAAGGGGGACTCTGGGGCCAACGTCCTGACTTTC
CAWGKGDSGANVLTF
>TRBD2|NA|TRBJ2-2|TRBV2
TGTGCCAGCGGGGGACTAGCGGGGTTGGCCGGGGAGCTGTTTTTT
CASGGLAGLAGELFF
>TRBD1|NA|TRBJ2-7|TRBV6-5
TGTGCCAGCAGAAAAGGGACAGACTACGAGCAGTACTTC
CASRKGTDYEQYF
>NA|NA|TRBJ1-4|TRBV27
TGTGCCAGCAGTTTATCGATAGCTAGGTCTGAAAAACTGTTTTTT
CASSLSIARSEKLFF
>TRBD1|NA|TRBJ2-1|TRBV19
TGTGCCAGTAGTATAGGGACAGGGGTGATCTCCTACAATGAGCAGTTCTTC
CASSIGTGVISYNEQFF
>TRBD2|NA|TRBJ2-1|TRBV6-5
TGTGCCAGCAGCCTTAGCGGGGAGACTTACAATGAGCAGTTCTTC
CASSLSGETYNEQFF
>TRBD1|few|TRBJ1-2|TRBV3-1/TRBV3-2
TGTGCCAGCAGCCGGACAGGGGGGGGCTACACCTTC
CASSRTGGGYTF
>NA|NA|TRBJ1-5|TRBV6-4
TGTGCCAGCAGTGACCCCGGGGTGACTCCCAGCAATCAGCCCCAGCATTTT
CASSDPGVTPSNQPQHF
>TRBD2|NA|TRBJ2-3|TRBV7-9
TGTGCCAGCAGCTTTAAGGGACTAGCGGTCACAGATACGCAGTATTTT
CASSFKGLAVTDTQYF
>TRBD1|NA|TRBJ2-7|TRBV5-6
TGTGCCAGCAGCTTAGAGGGACAGGGGACCCATTACGAGCAGTACTTC
CASSLEGQGTHYEQYF
>NA|NA|TRBJ2-7|TRBV28
TGTGCCAGCAGTCTAAGCTTTCGGGGCGAGCAGTACTTC
CASSLSFRGEQYF
>NA|NA|TRBJ2-2|TRBV19
TGTGCCAGTAGCGTCGGGGGAACCGGGGAGCTGTTTTTT
CASSVGGTGELFF
>NA|few|TRBJ1-1|TRBV12-3/TRBV12-4
TGTGCCAGCAGTCTCAACGGAGTCACTGAAGCTTTCTTT
CASSLNGVTEAFF
>TRBD2|NA|TRBJ2-3|TRBV7-3
TGTGCCAGCAGCTTAGCTAGCGGGGGTTCAGATACGCAGTATTTT
CASSLASGGSDTQYF
>NA|NA|TRBJ1-5|TRBV4-2
TGTGCCAGCAGCCAAGACGTCGGTCTAGGCGACAGAGTCAATCAGCCCCAGCATTTT
CASSQDVGLGDRVNQPQHF
>TRBD1|NA|TRBJ1-4|TRBV28
TGTGCCAGCAGTAGTCCGGGACAGACTAATGAAAAACTGTTTTTT
CASSSPGQTNEKLFF
>TRBD1|NA|TRBJ2-5|TRBV9
TGTGCCAGCAGCCTCGGACAGGGGGGGGAGACCCAGTACTTC
CASSLGQGGETQYF
>TRBD2|NA|TRBJ2-3|TRBV19
TGTGCCAGTAGTATAGGAGGACTAGCGGGACTCACAGATACGCAGTATTTT
CASSIGGLAGLTDTQYF
>NA|NA|TRBJ1-1|TRBV29-1
TGCAGCGTTGAAGTCCGGACGGGGGTGGCTGAAGCTTTCTTT
CSVEVRTGVAEAFF
>TRBD1|NA|TRBJ1-6|TRBV27
TGTGCCAGCAGTTACCACAGGGGCGGTAATTCACCCCTCCACTTT
CASSYHRGGNSPLHF